The next 21 T cell receptor beta chains were all read from a single sample in a study of naive and memory T cell subsets. Ligated cDNA underwent four rounds of PCR with nested alpha and beta constant region primers and SP2. TCRdb fed the UMI-ligation and nested PCR reads into MiXCR, producing one record per CDR3 protein. The table includes about 24,000 distinct CDR3 sequences, roughly 6% detected once. Treatment given: skin biopsy from PPD injection site in Mantoux-positive individual. TCR cDNA received a 3' ligated oligonucleotide that carried a UMI. The sample here was skin, taken from a tuberculin skin test site. All receptors derive from an adult in good health.

The V gene is TRBV4-1, the J gene TRBJ2-7, with a possible D match to TRBD2 (5 bases). The CDR3 covers 15 residues. The germline gives CDR1 MGHRA, CDR2 YSYEKL. V was trimmed by 1 base and J by 0 bases, leaving 10 bases between them. The CDR3 nucleotides are TGCGCCAGCAGCCAAGCTAAGAGGGCCTCCTACGAGCAGTACTTC. Its protein product is CASSQAKRASYEQYF.

This clonotype came up many times. The chain couples TRBV7-3 to TRBJ1-1, with a tentative D call TRBD1 (6 bases). V lost 3 bases and J lost 8, with 16 bases in between. Looked up from germline, CDR1 is SGHTA and CDR2 is FQGTGA. The CDR3 covers 14 residues. The CDR3 spells CASSFSGAGREAFF. The CDR3, as DNA: TGTGCCAGCAGCTTTTCAGGGGCTGGGCGGGAAGCTTTCTTT.

This clonotype showed up many times. The CDR3 nucleotides read TGCGCCAGCAGCCAAGAGAGTAGGGTGTTTGAGCAGTTCTTC. This codes for CASSQESRVFEQFF. This chain connects TRBV4-3 to TRBJ2-1; D ambiguous. Germline V gene lookup returns CDR1 LGHNA and CDR2 YSLEER. The CDR3 is 14 residues long. Trimming stripped 0 bases from V and 9 bases from J, with 12 bases between.

This clonotype was seen ten or more times. The chain carries TRBV4-2 and TRBJ2-1; 8 nucleotides line up with TRBD2. V lost 4 bases to trimming and J lost 7 bases; unmatched junction nucleotides: 12. From germline, CDR1 is LGHNA and CDR2 YNFKEQ. The CDR3 extends over 16 amino acids. The CDR3 DNA sequence: TGTGCCAGCAGCCGTGTAGAGATAGCGGGAAGGAATGAGCAGTTCTTC. Translating gives CASSRVEIAGRNEQFF.

The chain recombines TRBV6-5 with TRBJ1-3; D remains unclear. Germline V gene data show CDR1 as MNHEY and CDR2 as SVGAGI. This CDR3 spans 17 amino acids. The V end was cut by 0 bases, the J end by 0 bases, with 12 bases between. CDR3 sequence: CASSYSTRAASGNTIYF. The CDR3 region has the DNA TGTGCCAGCAGTTACTCGACCCGGGCAGCCTCTGGAAACACCATATATTTT.

This clonotype was observed at least ten times. The chain combines TRBV5-1 with TRBJ1-1; TRBD1 matches 8 bases. The ends lost 3 bases at V and 4 bases at J; junction bases unmatched: 5. The V gene's germline CDR1 is SGHRS and CDR2 YFSETQ. CDR3 size: 14 residues. DNA for the CDR3: TGCGCCAGCAGCTCCGGACAGGGAGGCACTGAAGCTTTCTTT. Translating gives CASSSGQGGTEAFF.

The table lists this clonotype with many counts. The V gene is TRBV7-9, the J gene TRBJ2-1; D gene ambiguous. The germline CDR1 and CDR2 sequences are SEHNR and FQNEAQ (reference sequence). The CDR3 has 12 residues. The CDR3 is CAGGFSLAEQFF. CDR3 DNA: TGTGCGGGCGGCTTTAGTTTAGCTGAGCAGTTCTTC.

This clonotype was seen repeatedly, ten times or more. The V gene is TRBV12-3 or TRBV12-4, the J gene TRBJ2-3; D remains ambiguous. This CDR3 contains 12 residues. Trimming cost V 1 base and J 2 bases, with 1 base left between them. CDR3 nucleotide sequence: TGTGCCAGCAGTTTAGTCACAGATACGCAGTATTTT. Translated, it gives CASSLVTDTQYF.

In its sample, this clonotype was seen once. This sequence joins TRBV6-2 or TRBV6-3 and TRBJ2-2; TRBD1 agrees at 8 bases. The length of the CDR3 is 17 residues. Losses at the gene ends were 2 bases for V and 7 bases for J; bases not matched to a gene: 12. Per the germline V gene, CDR1 is MNHEY and CDR2 is SVGEGT. The CDR3: CASSYPTGQGIVGELFF. The DNA for the CDR3 is TGTGCCAGCAGTTACCCCACCGGACAGGGTATCGTCGGGGAGCTGTTTTTT.

This clonotype was counted many times. The J gene is TRBJ2-7, the V gene TRBV12-3 or TRBV12-4; D remains ambiguous. Trimming stripped 5 bases from V and 0 bases from J, with 11 bases between. CDR3 length: 14 amino acids. Written as DNA, the CDR3 is TGTGCCAGCAGTGACCGGCTAAACTCCTACGAGCAGTACTTC. Amino acids: CASSDRLNSYEQYF.

This clonotype was recorded many times. The chain joins TRBV7-8 to TRBJ2-5; weak D call: TRBD1 (5 bases). The CDR3 totals 15 residues. Trimming cost V 3 bases and J 1 base, with 12 bases left between them. The V gene's germline CDR1 is SGHVS and CDR2 FQNEAQ. The CDR3 bases are TGTGCCAGCAGCTTTCGAAGGGGTCCCCAAGAGACCCAGTACTTC. This sequence encodes CASSFRRGPQETQYF.

Many counts were recorded for this clonotype. The chain couples TRBV29-1 to TRBJ1-2, with no clear D. The CDR3 has 16 residues. V was shortened by 7 bases and J by 6 bases, with 27 bases between the two germline ends. Germline V gene data show CDR1 as SQVTM and CDR2 as ANQGSEA. The CDR3 is CSAPTLSGGKADGYTF. CDR3 nucleotide sequence: TGCAGCGCCCCAACGTTATCGGGCGGCAAAGCAGATGGCTACACCTTC.

The V call is TRBV19, the J call TRBJ2-1; D is unresolved. The CDR3 sequence is 13 residues long. Germline CDR1 is LNHDA and CDR2 is SQIVND (reference sequence). Trimming shortened V by 8 bases and J by 0 bases, and 8 bases separated the two germline ends. The CDR3 spells CASRASSYNEQFF. DNA for the CDR3: TGTGCCAGTCGGGCCAGCTCCTACAATGAGCAGTTCTTC.

This clonotype was observed at least ten times. The J gene is TRBJ1-1, the V gene TRBV20-1; possibly TRBD1 for D (6 bases). The germline V gene has CDR1 DFQATT and CDR2 SNEGSKA (reference sequence). V was pared by 0 bases and J by 5 bases, with 13 bases between. The length of the CDR3 is 14 residues. The CDR3 DNA reads as TGCAGTGCTAGAGACCCTAACAGGGTTACTGAAGCTTTCTTT. Encoded protein: CSARDPNRVTEAFF.

This clonotype has a handful of counts. The genes are TRBV19 and TRBJ2-1; perhaps D is TRBD1 or TRBD2 (5 bases each). There are 14 residues in the CDR3. Deletions cut 7 bases from V and 2 bases from J, with 12 bases between. Per germline, CDR1 LNHDA and CDR2 SQIVND (reference sequence). Here the CDR3 reads CASTWGNPYNEQFF. The CDR3 bases are TGTGCCAGTACGTGGGGGAACCCCTACAATGAGCAGTTCTTC.

This clonotype showed up many times. V usage is TRBV6-2 or TRBV6-3 and J usage is TRBJ1-1; 11 bases map to TRBD1. The germline gives CDR1 MNHEY, CDR2 SVGEGT. J lost 3 bases, V lost 6 bases, and 6 bases had no gene match. This CDR3 has 15 residues. The CDR3 DNA sequence: TGTGCCAGCAGCCCCGGGACAGGGGGTGACACTGAAGCTTTCTTT. Amino acid sequence: CASSPGTGGDTEAFF.

This clonotype was observed many times. This sequence joins TRBV13 and TRBJ2-5; tentative D call: TRBD1 (6 bases). The CDR3 extends over 13 amino acids. CDR1 is PRHDT and CDR2 is FYEKMQ in the germline V gene (reference sequence). V was shortened by 5 bases and J by 5 bases, with 12 bases between the two germline ends. CDR3 sequence (DNA): TGTGCCAGCAGCAAACAGGGTTTGGAGACCCAGTACTTC. This translates into CASSKQGLETQYF.

As regards this clonotype: This could be a read error, since a much larger clone is one nucleotide away. The chain couples TRBV20-1 to TRBJ2-4, with D possibly being TRBD2 (5 bases). Germline V gene sequence: CDR1 DFQATT, CDR2 SNEGSKA (reference sequence). CDR3 size: 13 residues. DNA for the CDR3: TGCAGTACTAGAGCTGGTCCGGATGGTATTCAGTACTTC. Its translation is CSTRAGPDGIQYF.

This clonotype was counted many times. The chain couples TRBV24-1 to TRBJ2-3; 10 bases are a match to TRBD2. The CDR3 is 17 residues long. Per germline, CDR1 KGHDR and CDR2 SFDVKD. Germline trimming cut 4 bases from V and 0 bases from J; bases unmatched to any gene: 6. CDR3 region: CATSDSGLAASTDTQYF. The CDR3 bases are TGTGCCACCAGTGACTCCGGACTAGCGGCTAGCACAGATACGCAGTATTTT.

This chain connects TRBV7-2 to TRBJ1-1; D is possibly TRBD1 (5 bases). The CDR3 has 14 amino acids. Germline loops: CDR1 SGHTA, CDR2 FQGNSA. V lost 3 bases and J lost 5, with 13 bases in between. The CDR3 coding sequence is TGTGCCAGCAGCTTTGGGGGGGACCTTACTGAAGCTTTCTTT. Protein product: CASSFGGDLTEAFF. The full variable domain, with the rest looked up from reference TRBV7-2 and TRBJ1-1, is GAGVSQSPSNKVTEKGKDVELRCDPISGHTALYWYRQSLGQGLEFLIYFQGNSAPDKSGLPSDRFSAERTGGSVSTLTIQRTQQEDSAVYLCASSFGGDLTEAFFGQGTRLTVV.

This clonotype was seen only a few times. This may be a read error, as it is one base from a much larger clone. The chain carries TRBV20-1 and TRBJ2-1, with 12 bases fitting TRBD2. Germline values: CDR1 DFQATT, CDR2 SNEGSKA (reference sequence). The CDR3 is 15 residues long. Unmatched junction bases numbered 11, after V lost 5 bases and J lost 9 bases. In DNA form, the CDR3 reads TGCAGTGCTTCGACGACTAGCGGGAGTAGTGGTGAGCAGTTCTTC. Translating gives CSASTTSGSSGEQFF.